This TCR beta chain is from a study of blood T cell repertoires in COVID-19. V lost 6 bases and J lost 8; bases outside the gene matches: 8. Germline V gene sequence: CDR1 MNHEY, CDR2 SVGEGT. The CDR3 sequence is 13 residues long. As handled by the study authors: Amplification of reference gene primers was used by the study to estimate nucleated cell counts. Only in-frame clones appear in the TCRdb table, and some are missing; sequencing was by immunoSEQ multiplex PCR. The D gene and trimming were derived from the DNA, and the V and J assignments and clone size from that table. This table has over 120,000 clones, about 85% appearing once.

The sample consisted of peripheral blood. The receptor's source is a human donor with acute or convalescent COVID-19. The donor label of this sample is uncertain. The V call is TRBV6-2 or TRBV6-3, the J call TRBJ1-2, with 8 nucleotides matching TRBD1. The CDR3 DNA follows: TGTGCCAGCAGCTTCGACAGGGGAATCGGCTACACCTTC. Its translation is CASSFDRGIGYTF.